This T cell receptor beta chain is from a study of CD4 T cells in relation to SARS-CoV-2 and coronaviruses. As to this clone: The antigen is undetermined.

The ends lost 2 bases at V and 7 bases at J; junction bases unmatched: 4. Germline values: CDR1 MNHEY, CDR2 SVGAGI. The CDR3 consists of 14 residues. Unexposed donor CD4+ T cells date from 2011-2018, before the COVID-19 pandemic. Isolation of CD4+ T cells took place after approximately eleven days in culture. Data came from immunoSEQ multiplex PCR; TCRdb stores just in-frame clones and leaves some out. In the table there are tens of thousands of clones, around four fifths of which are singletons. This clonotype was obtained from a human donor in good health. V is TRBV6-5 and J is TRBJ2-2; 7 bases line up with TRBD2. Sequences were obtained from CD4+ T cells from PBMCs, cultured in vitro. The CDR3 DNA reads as TGTGCCAGCAGTTACGGGGAGGGAAACGGGGAGCTGTTTTTT. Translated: CASSYGEGNGELFF.